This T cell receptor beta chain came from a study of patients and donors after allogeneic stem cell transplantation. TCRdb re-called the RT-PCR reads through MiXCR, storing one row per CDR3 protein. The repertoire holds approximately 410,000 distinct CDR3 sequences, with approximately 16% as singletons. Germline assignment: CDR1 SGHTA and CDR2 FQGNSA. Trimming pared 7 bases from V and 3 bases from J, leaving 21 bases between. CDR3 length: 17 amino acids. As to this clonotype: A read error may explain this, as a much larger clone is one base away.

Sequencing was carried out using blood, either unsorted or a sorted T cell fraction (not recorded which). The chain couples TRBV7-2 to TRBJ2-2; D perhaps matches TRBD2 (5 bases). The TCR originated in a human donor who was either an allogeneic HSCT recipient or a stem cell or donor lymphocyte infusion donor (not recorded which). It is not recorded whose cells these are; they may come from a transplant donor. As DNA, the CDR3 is TGTGCCAGCAAGGAGGTCGTGAGGGCCGACGACACCGGGGAGCTGTTTTTT. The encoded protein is CASKEVVRADDTGELFF.